Given below is one TCR beta chain in context. The CDR3 has 16 amino acids. Germline-derived CDR1 and CDR2 are SEHNR and FQNEAQ (reference sequence). Trimming took 0 bases from V and 4 from J; bases not matched to a gene: 4. Original data processing: For nucleated cells, counts were estimated from reference gene primer amplification. Generated by immunoSEQ multiplex PCR, the TCRdb table keeps only in-frame clones and is missing some. The DNA was the basis for D and trimming; V, J and clone size are from that table. Of 200,000 to 250,000 clones in the sample, approximately 86% were seen once. The data were obtained in a study of blood T cell repertoires in COVID-19. In the study overall: The United States, Italy and Spain provided the acute and convalescent COVID-19 samples. T cells, B-cell-depleted T cells, or PBMCs supplied cDNA or gDNA.

The chain combines TRBV7-9 with TRBJ2-2, with 8 bases matching TRBD2. The source material was peripheral blood. The receptor was isolated from a woman older than 75 with acute or convalescent COVID-19. The CDR3 DNA reads as TGTGCCAGCAGCTTAGCCGGGACTAGTTTCACCGGGGAGCTGTTTTTT. It translates to CASSLAGTSFTGELFF. Filled out from reference TRBV7-9 and TRBJ2-2, the complete variable domain reads DTGVSQNPRHKITKRGQNVTFRCDPISEHNRLYWYRQTLGQGPEFLTYFQNEAQLEKSRLLSDRFSAERPKGSFSTLEIQRTEQGDSAMYLCASSLAGTSFTGELFFGEGSRLTVL.